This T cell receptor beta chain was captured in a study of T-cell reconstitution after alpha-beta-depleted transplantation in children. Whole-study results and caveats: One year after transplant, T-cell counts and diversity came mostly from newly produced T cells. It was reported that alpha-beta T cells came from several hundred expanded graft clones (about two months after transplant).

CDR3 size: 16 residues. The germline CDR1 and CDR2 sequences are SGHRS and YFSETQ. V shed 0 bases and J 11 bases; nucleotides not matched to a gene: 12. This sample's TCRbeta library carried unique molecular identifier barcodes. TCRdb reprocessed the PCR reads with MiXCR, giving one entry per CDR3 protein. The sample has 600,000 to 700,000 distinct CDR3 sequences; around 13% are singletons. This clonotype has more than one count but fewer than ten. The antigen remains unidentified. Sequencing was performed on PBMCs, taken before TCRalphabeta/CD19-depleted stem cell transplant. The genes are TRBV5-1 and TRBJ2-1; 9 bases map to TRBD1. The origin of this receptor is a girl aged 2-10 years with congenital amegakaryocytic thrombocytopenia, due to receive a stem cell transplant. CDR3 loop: CASSLVLGQGLDQQFF. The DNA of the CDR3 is TGCGCCAGCAGCTTGGTTCTGGGACAGGGTCTCGATCAGCAGTTCTTC.